This TCR beta chain came from a study of cytomegalovirus exposure and HLA in healthy donors. Primers: 60 Vbeta forward and 13 Jbeta reverse. TCRdb keeps only in-frame clones here, not all; method: immunoSEQ multiplex PCR. The table includes about 100,000 clones, around 62% detected once. This sequence originates from a man aged 30 to 45 in good health and CMV-seropositive. The sample taken for sequencing was PBMCs.

This CDR3 is CASSAGTGGFGETQYF. CDR3 sequence (DNA): TGTGCCAGCAGCGCCGGGACAGGGGGCTTTGGGGAGACCCAGTACTTC. V and J are TRBV9 and TRBJ2-5; TRBD1 aligns across 12 bases. V shed 3 bases, J shed 5 bases, and the junction held 8 bases outside the gene matches. The CDR3 extends over 16 amino acids. Germline V gives CDR1 SGDLS, CDR2 YYNGEE.